This TCR beta chain originates from a study of blood T cell repertoires in COVID-19. In the study overall: Specimens from acute and convalescent COVID-19 originated in the United States, Italy and Spain. The cDNA or gDNA used as material had been derived from T cells, B-cell-depleted T cells, or PBMCs.

The V gene's germline CDR1 is MNHEY and CDR2 SVGAGI. CDR3 length: 15 amino acids. The junction had 7 bases not matched to a gene; V was cut back by 6 bases and J by 3 bases. In the original processing: Estimation of nucleated cell counts relied on the amplification of reference gene primers. Profiling relied on immunoSEQ multiplex PCR, and the TCRdb table lists in-frame clones only, not all of them. The V and J calls and clone size are taken from that table; D and trimming were inferred from the DNA. The sample yields 40,000 or so clones, roughly 68% seen once. This sequence joins TRBV6-5 and TRBJ2-2, with 7 bases matching TRBD1. This receptor was obtained from a man older than 75 with acute or convalescent COVID-19. The sequenced material came from peripheral blood. CDR3 residues: CASRLQGRDTGELFF. CDR3 DNA sequence: TGTGCCAGCAGGTTACAGGGGAGAGACACCGGGGAGCTGTTTTTT.